Below, 20 T cell receptor beta chains from the same sample are listed, as sequenced in a study of cytomegalovirus exposure and HLA in healthy donors. A multiplex PCR was run with 60 Vbeta primers and 13 Jbeta primers. Libraries were prepared by immunoSEQ multiplex PCR; TCRdb keeps only in-frame clonotypes and omits some of them. The table records roughly 190,000 clones, around 74% of them present only once. Source material: PBMCs. The source of these receptors is a girl aged 10 to 17 in good health and CMV-seropositive.

The chain combines TRBV11-3 with TRBJ2-3; tentative D call: TRBD1 (5 bases). Germline V gene data show CDR1 as SGHNT and CDR2 as YENEEA. V lost 6 bases and J lost 0, with 7 bases in between. This CDR3 region has 13 residues. The CDR3 here is CASRQDSTDTQYF. CDR3 coding DNA: TGTGCCAGCAGACAGGACAGCACAGATACGCAGTATTTT.

The rearrangement joins TRBV5-1 to TRBJ2-3; 15 bases are a match to TRBD2. Germline V gene lookup returns CDR1 SGHRS and CDR2 YFSETQ. The CDR3 is made up of 18 amino acids. The J segment lost 2 bases and the V segment lost 4 bases, leaving 8 bases of the junction unmatched. CDR3 amino acids: CASSIGLAGGTYTDTQYF. CDR3 nucleotides: TGCGCCAGCAGCATTGGACTAGCGGGGGGGACCTACACAGATACGCAGTATTTT.

V usage is TRBV15 and J usage is TRBJ1-2; D unclear. This CDR3 is built from 15 residues. The V end lost 5 bases, the J end lost 4 bases, and 17 bases lay between the germline ends. Germline V CDR1 and CDR2: LNHNV, YYDKDF (reference sequence). The CDR3 bases are TGTGCCACCAGCCGGCGGGTTGGTGAACCCTATGGCTACACCTTC. This encodes CATSRRVGEPYGYTF.

The chain employs TRBV11-3 and TRBJ2-2; D may be TRBD1 (5 bases). Germline assignment: CDR1 SGHNT and CDR2 YENEEA. Trimming removed 1 base at V and 0 bases at J, with 18 bases between. This CDR3 spans 19 amino acids. This CDR3 reads CASSLAGIFRGANTGELFF. The CDR3 nucleotides are TGTGCCAGCAGCTTAGCTGGGATATTTAGGGGCGCGAACACCGGGGAGCTGTTTTTT. Drawing the rest from reference TRBV11-3 and TRBJ2-2, the complete variable domain is EAGVVQSPRYKIIEKKQPVAFWCNPISGHNTLYWYLQNLGQGPELLIRYENEEAVDDSQLPKDRFSAERLKGVDSTLKIQPAELGDSAVYLCASSLAGIFRGANTGELFFGEGSRLTVL.

V usage is TRBV27 and J usage is TRBJ1-1; D may be TRBD1 (5 bases). CDR1 is MNHEY and CDR2 is SMNVEV in the germline V gene (reference sequence). The CDR3 covers 13 residues. Trimming shortened V by 3 bases and J by 2 bases, and 7 bases separated the two germline ends. The CDR3 nucleotides read TGTGCCAGCAGTTTGACAGTTAACACTGAAGCTTTCTTT. Its protein is CASSLTVNTEAFF.

V gene TRBV6-5 combines with J gene TRBJ2-1; the D is unclear. The CDR3 consists of 11 residues. Trimming removed 4 bases from V and 10 bases from J, with 8 bases in between. CDR1 and CDR2 (germline): MNHEY, SVGAGI. CDR3 nucleotide sequence: TGTGCCAGCAGTTTCTCCGGGGAGCAGTTCTTC. The encoded protein is CASSFSGEQFF.

Of note for this clone: A junction boundary mismatches the germline segment, possibly from a read error. This chain connects TRBV4-3 to TRBJ2-1, with D hard to call. Germline lookup yields CDR1 LGHNA and CDR2 YSLEER. The CDR3 length is 15 residues. CDR3 nucleotides: TGCGCCAGCAGCCAAGAGTCAACTGGTCTCCAAACTGCCCTCTTC. Its protein is CASSQESTGLQTALF.

This chain uses TRBV29-1 with TRBJ2-2; D may be TRBD2 (7 bases). From germline, CDR1 is SQVTM and CDR2 ANQGSEA. Trimming cost V 2 bases and J 3 bases, with 22 bases left between them. The CDR3 runs 18 residues. The CDR3 region has the DNA TGCAGCGTTGAATTCCCGGGGGGCCGAATACTCCACACCGGGGAGCTGTTTTTT. Translating it yields CSVEFPGGRILHTGELFF.

The chain links TRBV19 to TRBJ1-5, with 8 bases that match TRBD1. This CDR3 contains 13 residues. The germline V gene encodes CDR1 LNHDA and CDR2 SQIVND (reference sequence). Trimming at V came to 6 bases and at J to 8 bases, leaving 6 bases not matched to a gene. CDR3 loop: CASSRTGKEPQHF. In DNA form, the CDR3 reads TGTGCCAGTAGCAGGACAGGGAAGGAGCCCCAGCATTTT.

There are a few counts of this clone. This sequence joins TRBV19 and TRBJ2-7; TRBD1 aligns across 10 bases. Germline CDR1 is LNHDA and CDR2 is SQIVND (reference sequence). The CDR3 runs 14 residues. V gave up 4 bases and J gave up 1 base; unmatched junction bases: 1. The CDR3 DNA sequence: TGTGCCAGTAGTAGGGGACAGGGGTCCTACGAGCAGTACTTC. Protein: CASSRGQGSYEQYF.

The chain recombines TRBV7-2 with TRBJ2-3; 12 bases match TRBD2. CDR1 SGHTA and CDR2 FQGNSA come from the germline V gene. CDR3 length: 16 residues. Trimming cost V 5 bases and J 6 bases; bases outside gene matches: 9. The CDR3 protein is CASSPQLAGGRDTQYF. The DNA of the CDR3 is TGTGCCAGCAGCCCGCAGCTAGCGGGGGGGCGCGATACGCAGTATTTT.

J is TRBJ1-2 and V is TRBV29-1; 7 positions match TRBD1. V was pared by 4 bases and J by 1 base, with 6 bases of the junction left unmatched. The CDR3 loop spans 14 amino acids. In germline, CDR1 is SQVTM, CDR2 ANQGSEA. The CDR3 reads CSVVSQGFNYGYTF. DNA for the CDR3: TGCAGCGTTGTATCACAGGGGTTTAACTATGGCTACACCTTC.

The V and J genes are TRBV14 and TRBJ1-3; D not resolved. The CDR3 length is 14 residues. Between the trimmed V and J ends, which lost 4 bases and 5 bases, there was a span of 12 bases. Germline CDR1 SGHDN, CDR2 FVKESK. The CDR3 DNA is TGTGCCAGCAGCCCCGCCGGGTTCCGAAACACCATATATTTT. Translated: CASSPAGFRNTIYF.

This clone has more than one count but fewer than ten. The CDR3 region has the DNA TGCGCCAGCAGTGAGGGAGGGCCGGAGACCCAGTACTTC. As protein: CASSEGGPETQYF. The V call is TRBV10-1, the J call TRBJ2-5, with a tentative D call TRBD2 (6 bases). The CDR3 loop spans 13 amino acids. The germline gives CDR1 WNHNN, CDR2 SYGVQD (reference sequence). The ends were cut back, 2 bases at V and 5 bases at J, with 9 bases in the middle.

On this clone: The junction shows a germline mismatch at one end, possibly a read error. The CDR3 loop is CASRAGGGATNTQYF. The CDR3 coding sequence is TGTGCCAGCAGGGCAGGCGGGGGGGCCACAAATACGCAGTATTTT. The chain joins TRBV2 to TRBJ2-3, with 9 nucleotides matching TRBD2. Germline V gene lookup returns CDR1 SNHLY and CDR2 FYNNEI. The CDR3 sequence is 15 residues long.

Details on this clone: An end of the junction differs from the germline gene, which may be a read error. V and J are TRBV25-1 and TRBJ2-5; 8 bases fit TRBD1. Looked up from germline, CDR1 is MGHDK and CDR2 is SYGVNS. The CDR3 consists of 14 residues. Here the CDR3 reads CASSVRTGTETQYF. DNA for the CDR3: TGTGCCAGTAGTGTTCGGACAGGGACCGAGACCCAGTACTTC.

The sample holds one count of this clone. CDR3 protein: CASSSGQSSYEQYF. Written as DNA, the CDR3 is TGTGCCAGCAGCTCGGGACAGAGCTCCTACGAGCAGTACTTC. The V gene is TRBV13, the J gene TRBJ2-7, with 7 bases lining up with TRBD1. J was trimmed by 0 bases and V by 4 bases; bases with no gene match: 3. Germline-derived CDR1 and CDR2 are PRHDT and FYEKMQ (reference sequence). The CDR3 is 14 amino acids.

The chain has TRBV5-5 and TRBJ1-2; 9 bases fit TRBD1. From germline, CDR1 is SGHKS and CDR2 YYEKEE (reference sequence). This CDR3 is 13 amino acids long. With V trimmed by 3 bases and J by 8 bases, 5 bases remained unmatched. Here the CDR3 reads CASSWGQGGGYTF. In DNA, the CDR3 is TGTGCCAGCAGCTGGGGACAGGGAGGCGGCTACACCTTC.

V usage is TRBV5-8 and J usage is TRBJ2-2; 8 bases agree with TRBD2. V shed 0 bases and J 7 bases; nucleotides not matched to a gene: 8. The CDR3 runs to 16 residues. Germline CDR1 reads SGHTS; CDR2 reads YDEGEE. CDR3 residues: CASSLVFGGEGGELFF. The DNA for the CDR3 is TGTGCCAGCAGCTTGGTCTTCGGGGGGGAGGGCGGGGAGCTGTTTTTT.

The genes are TRBV4-3 and TRBJ1-2; TRBD1 matches at 8 bases. Trimming cost V 0 bases and J 11 bases; bases outside gene matches: 8. Germline V CDR1 and CDR2: LGHNA, YSLEER. The CDR3 has 14 amino acids. The CDR3 spells CASSQEGQGGEYTF. The DNA of the CDR3 is TGCGCCAGCAGCCAAGAAGGACAGGGCGGGGAATACACCTTC.